This TCR beta chain was sequenced during a study of blood T cell repertoires in COVID-19. About the study: The origin of the acute and convalescent COVID-19 samples was the United States, Italy and Spain.

Authors' methods: Nucleated cell number was recorded as an estimate derived from reference gene primer amplification. Measured with immunoSEQ multiplex PCR; TCRdb has only the in-frame clones, and not every one. That table gives V, J and clone size, and the DNA gave D and trimming. The sample carries about 210,000 clones, around four fifths recorded once. Germline V lookup: CDR1 GTSNPN, CDR2 SVGIG (reference sequence). Trimming took 3 bases from V and 2 from J, leaving 15 bases between them. The CDR3 is 15 amino acids. Material: peripheral blood. This sequence originates from a woman in her forties or fifties with active or convalescent COVID-19. This chain joins TRBV30 and TRBJ2-3; D is perhaps TRBD2 (5 bases). The CDR3 sequence: CAWSPTGSFTDTQYF. The CDR3 coding sequence is TGTGCCTGGAGCCCCACGGGATCCTTCACAGATACGCAGTATTTT.